This T cell receptor beta chain was identified in a study of T cell therapy after organ transplantation. Across the whole study: T cells were expanded two to three weeks with 30 CMV class I/II epitopes. 20 to 29 weeks after therapy completion, long-term post-therapy blood was collected.

CDR1 and CDR2 from the germline V gene are MNHEY and SVGAGI. The CDR3 runs 13 residues. V lost 6 bases and J 1 base, leaving 9 bases between the germline ends. On this clone: Its target is unknown.

Profiling relied on immunoSEQ multiplex PCR, and the TCRdb table lists in-frame clones only, not all of them. The sample comprises over 20,000 clones, 65% to 85% of which are singletons, and 30% to 45% rests with the top ten. Study results and caveats: In nonresponders, large pretherapy expansions changed minimally after therapy.

Time point meaning: 20-29 weeks after completion of therapy. Drug-resistant or recurrent cytomegalovirus affected these solid-organ transplant recipient patients. The chain couples TRBV6-5 to TRBJ1-1; D remains ambiguous. Source: CD8+ T cells from blood, taken after autologous CMV-specific T cell therapy. The TCR was taken from a human patient who had received a solid organ transplant and had CMV disease. Among the T cells, some may be from the graft donor. The CDR3 sequence is CASSWRQNTEAFF. CDR3 in DNA: TGTGCCAGCAGCTGGCGACAGAACACTGAAGCTTTCTTT.